Listed below are T cell receptor beta chains from one sample, sequenced in a study of T cell responses to AZD1222 COVID-19 vaccine. Profiling relied on immunoSEQ multiplex PCR, and the TCRdb table lists in-frame clones only, not all of them. The sample holds roughly 120,000 clones, 88% seen once. The material was peripheral blood, obtained 28 days after the second AZD1222 dose. These receptors were collected from an adult who received the AZD1222 COVID-19 vaccine. Each CDR3 is given with its conserved first and last residue. The order of the fields is V gene, J gene, CDR3 length, clone size, CDR3 protein. Some rows mark clone size as missing; the rest say once, few, many or name a class of expanded clone.

v_gene: TRBV4-1; j_gene: TRBJ1-6; len: 18; abundance: NA; CDR3aa: CASSQQITGTVPNSPLHF
v_gene: TRBV4-1; j_gene: TRBJ1-1; len: 15; abundance: NA; CDR3aa: CASSHLGADNRGAFF
v_gene: TRBV2; j_gene: TRBJ1-2; len: 12; abundance: NA; CDR3aa: CASTNIGYGYTF
v_gene: TRBV3-1/TRBV3-2; j_gene: TRBJ2-7; len: 16; abundance: NA; CDR3aa: CASSQGAGSLTYEQYF
v_gene: TRBV3-1/TRBV3-2; j_gene: TRBJ2-3; len: 14; abundance: NA; CDR3aa: CASSHGLASDTQYF
v_gene: TRBV7-3; j_gene: TRBJ2-5; len: 15; abundance: NA; CDR3aa: CASSLAGGPGETQYF
v_gene: TRBV27; j_gene: TRBJ2-6; len: 13; abundance: NA; CDR3aa: CASSLGHINVLTF
v_gene: TRBV20-1; j_gene: TRBJ2-5; len: 13; abundance: NA; CDR3aa: CSASDGLQETQYF
v_gene: TRBV28; j_gene: TRBJ1-1; len: 11; abundance: NA; CDR3aa: CASRGGPEAFF
v_gene: TRBV7-8; j_gene: TRBJ2-1; len: 16; abundance: NA; CDR3aa: CASGDRWLAGVGEQFF
v_gene: TRBV24-1; j_gene: TRBJ2-3; len: 13; abundance: NA; CDR3aa: CATSGLGTDTQYF
v_gene: TRBV28; j_gene: TRBJ2-1; len: 14; abundance: few; CDR3aa: CASSFPYSNNEQFF
v_gene: TRBV12-3/TRBV12-4; j_gene: TRBJ1-2; len: 11; abundance: NA; CDR3aa: CASSFGPLKNF
v_gene: TRBV6-2/TRBV6-3; j_gene: TRBJ1-2; len: 12; abundance: NA; CDR3aa: CASSSSPYGYTF
v_gene: TRBV5-4; j_gene: TRBJ1-2; len: 16; abundance: NA; CDR3aa: CASSGSPGADNYGYTF
v_gene: TRBV10-3; j_gene: TRBJ1-1; len: 15; abundance: NA; CDR3aa: CAISLSPLRDTEAFF
v_gene: TRBV27; j_gene: TRBJ1-1; len: 11; abundance: NA; CDR3aa: CASSNQGAAFF
v_gene: TRBV5-4; j_gene: TRBJ1-2; len: 14; abundance: NA; CDR3aa: CASSLGTGGAGYTF
v_gene: TRBV5-8; j_gene: TRBJ1-1; len: 12; abundance: NA; CDR3aa: CASSRTGEVGFF
v_gene: TRBV3-1/TRBV3-2; j_gene: TRBJ1-5; len: 16; abundance: once; CDR3aa: CASSQGQGLSNQPQHF
v_gene: TRBV5-8; j_gene: TRBJ1-1; len: 15; abundance: NA; CDR3aa: CASSSYTGLNTEAFF
v_gene: TRBV2; j_gene: TRBJ1-2; len: 12; abundance: NA; CDR3aa: CASSQKVASYTF
v_gene: TRBV7-3; j_gene: TRBJ1-1; len: 14; abundance: once; CDR3aa: CASSLDRRNTEAFF
v_gene: TRBV5-1; j_gene: TRBJ2-3; len: 18; abundance: NA; CDR3aa: CASSPLPSSGGSTDTQYF
v_gene: TRBV19; j_gene: TRBJ1-3; len: 17; abundance: once; CDR3aa: CASSTFGSSFSGNTIYF
v_gene: TRBV9; j_gene: TRBJ1-1; len: 14; abundance: NA; CDR3aa: CASSAGLVNTEAFF
v_gene: TRBV7-2; j_gene: TRBJ1-4; len: 18; abundance: NA; CDR3aa: CASSLVNVGGGFGEKLFF
v_gene: TRBV6-4; j_gene: TRBJ2-1; len: 14; abundance: NA; CDR3aa: CASSVGGTYNEQFF
v_gene: TRBV14; j_gene: TRBJ1-3; len: 12; abundance: NA; CDR3aa: CASSQLGNTIYF
v_gene: TRBV18; j_gene: TRBJ2-1; len: 17; abundance: NA; CDR3aa: CASSHSRTRDYYNEQFF
v_gene: TRBV7-3; j_gene: TRBJ2-1; len: 14; abundance: once; CDR3aa: CASRASGANNEQFF
v_gene: TRBV7-2; j_gene: TRBJ1-1; len: 12; abundance: NA; CDR3aa: CASSLYRAEAFF
v_gene: TRBV30; j_gene: TRBJ1-1; len: 13; abundance: NA; CDR3aa: CAWNQGQRGEAFF
v_gene: TRBV12-3/TRBV12-4; j_gene: TRBJ2-5; len: 11; abundance: NA; CDR3aa: CASSFRETQYF
v_gene: TRBV11-2; j_gene: TRBJ1-1; len: 12; abundance: NA; CDR3aa: CASSLSNTEAFF
v_gene: TRBV7-9; j_gene: TRBJ1-3; len: 14; abundance: NA; CDR3aa: CASSPQTHGNTIYF
v_gene: TRBV4-3; j_gene: TRBJ1-4; len: 16; abundance: NA; CDR3aa: CASSQDTRTMREKLFF
v_gene: TRBV20-1; j_gene: TRBJ1-5; len: 11; abundance: once; CDR3aa: CSAVDRDRQHF
v_gene: TRBV25-1; j_gene: TRBJ1-4; len: 16; abundance: NA; CDR3aa: CASSERDMGGGEKLFF
v_gene: TRBV24-1; j_gene: TRBJ1-4; len: 14; abundance: NA; CDR3aa: CATSRAGSNEKLFF
v_gene: TRBV3-1/TRBV3-2; j_gene: TRBJ2-6; len: 18; abundance: NA; CDR3aa: CASSQVRLAGMGANVLTF
v_gene: TRBV12-3/TRBV12-4; j_gene: TRBJ1-3; len: 10; abundance: NA; CDR3aa: CASPGNTIYF
v_gene: TRBV19; j_gene: TRBJ1-6; len: 15; abundance: NA; CDR3aa: CASSPPGTENSPLHF
v_gene: TRBV6-5; j_gene: TRBJ2-6; len: 15; abundance: NA; CDR3aa: CASRTGQAGANVLTF
v_gene: TRBV4-2; j_gene: TRBJ2-6; len: 14; abundance: NA; CDR3aa: CASSLGLGANVLTF
v_gene: TRBV6-2/TRBV6-3; j_gene: TRBJ2-1; len: 17; abundance: few; CDR3aa: CASSYIGLAGGLNEQFF
v_gene: TRBV6-2/TRBV6-3; j_gene: TRBJ2-7; len: 14; abundance: NA; CDR3aa: CASSYRQGLNEQYF
v_gene: TRBV6-5; j_gene: TRBJ1-2; len: 14; abundance: few; CDR3aa: CASTNRGGPYGYTF
v_gene: TRBV6-2/TRBV6-3; j_gene: TRBJ1-2; len: 17; abundance: NA; CDR3aa: CASSRLSPRDSNYGYTF
v_gene: TRBV4-3; j_gene: TRBJ2-3; len: 16; abundance: NA; CDR3aa: CASSQDRVILTDTQYF